This T cell receptor (beta chain) was profiled in a study of cytomegalovirus exposure and HLA in healthy donors. The CDR3 sequence is 16 residues long. Trimming cost V 1 base and J 0 bases, with 13 bases left between them. CDR1 is MNHNY, CDR2 SVGAGI, per germline (reference sequence). PCR employed 60 Vbeta and 13 Jbeta primers. Sequencing used immunoSEQ multiplex PCR; TCRdb keeps in-frame clones, though not all of them. The sample carries about 140,000 clones, roughly three quarters recorded once. General study findings and limits: Analysis performed later showed TCR beta chains linked to HLA being more clonally expanded than equally common others. The authors excluded some V segments, including TRBV6-2 and TRBV6-3, as indistinguishable. The study recorded some 160 TCR beta chains that were cytomegalovirus-associated. Highest at DRB1 and lowest at HLA-C, TCR association rates differed among HLA loci in a later analysis.

With respect to this clone: What it binds is not known.

The sequence derives from a man aged 25-45 years in good health and CMV-seronegative. Sequencing was carried out using PBMCs. The chain couples TRBV6-6 to TRBJ2-7; D is perhaps TRBD1 (5 bases). DNA for the CDR3: TGTGCCAGCAGTTACTTGACAGATGACTTCTCCTACGAGCAGTACTTC. Protein product: CASSYLTDDFSYEQYF.